These T cell receptor beta chains were read from a single sample in a study of T-cell memory formation after mild COVID-19. TCRdb re-called the 5' RACE reads with MiXCR, one entry per CDR3 protein. The sample consists of 300,000 to 400,000 distinct CDR3 sequences, roughly 15% of them appearing once. The source material was PBMCs or a T cell subset sorted from them (not recorded which). The source of these receptors is a man aged 18 to 30 who had mild COVID-19 (a few samples of this study predate the infection). Cell type and time point are not known. Each CDR3 is given with its conserved first and last residue. Each record gives: CDR3 length, J gene, V gene, clone size, D gene, CDR3 protein, CDR3 DNA. D genes are given only for firm matches. Part of the rows lack a size; the others show once, few, many or a class for expanded clones.

cdr3_length: 13
j_call: TRBJ1-1
v_call: TRBV5-5
clone_size: few
d_call: TRBD1
cdr3_aa: CASSPSDRGTAFF
cdr3_nt: TGTGCCAGCAGCCCTTCAGACAGGGGAACAGCTTTCTTT

cdr3_length: 16
j_call: TRBJ2-5
v_call: TRBV6-5
clone_size: .
d_call: TRBD1
cdr3_aa: CASGSLLTGGQETQYF
cdr3_nt: TGTGCCAGCGGCTCACTACTGACAGGGGGCCAAGAGACCCAGTACTTC

cdr3_length: 13
j_call: TRBJ1-1
v_call: TRBV18
clone_size: few
d_call: .
cdr3_aa: CASSQDKNTEAFF
cdr3_nt: TGTGCCAGCTCACAGGACAAGAACACTGAAGCTTTCTTT

cdr3_length: 18
j_call: TRBJ2-6
v_call: TRBV7-2
clone_size: few
d_call: .
cdr3_aa: CASRSTLDRSSGANVLTF
cdr3_nt: TGTGCCAGCAGGTCAACCTTAGACAGAAGCTCTGGGGCCAACGTCCTGACTTTC

cdr3_length: 15
j_call: TRBJ1-1
v_call: TRBV19
clone_size: few
d_call: TRBD1
cdr3_aa: CASSAGTGGGTEAFF
cdr3_nt: TGTGCCAGTAGTGCGGGGACAGGGGGTGGCACTGAAGCTTTCTTT

cdr3_length: 15
j_call: TRBJ2-1
v_call: TRBV7-9
clone_size: .
d_call: TRBD2
cdr3_aa: CASTKSTSAYNEQFF
cdr3_nt: TGTGCCAGCACAAAGAGCACTAGCGCCTACAATGAGCAGTTCTTC

cdr3_length: 14
j_call: TRBJ1-1
v_call: TRBV6-2/TRBV6-3
clone_size: .
d_call: .
cdr3_aa: CASSPRAGEGEAFF
cdr3_nt: TGTGCCAGCAGTCCTCGTGCAGGGGAAGGTGAAGCTTTCTTT

cdr3_length: 14
j_call: TRBJ1-6
v_call: TRBV5-1
clone_size: few
d_call: .
cdr3_aa: CASSGRSDNSPLHF
cdr3_nt: TGCGCCAGCAGCGGGAGGAGTGATAATTCACCCCTCCACTTT

cdr3_length: 15
j_call: TRBJ2-2
v_call: TRBV12-3/TRBV12-4
clone_size: once
d_call: .
cdr3_aa: CATKPSITNTGELFF
cdr3_nt: TGTGCCACCAAACCAAGTATCACGAACACCGGGGAGCTGTTTTTT

cdr3_length: 16
j_call: TRBJ2-5
v_call: TRBV5-1
clone_size: .
d_call: .
cdr3_aa: CASSLVSRKGQETQYF
cdr3_nt: TGCGCCAGCAGCTTGGTATCCAGAAAGGGACAAGAGACCCAGTACTTC

cdr3_length: 16
j_call: TRBJ1-1
v_call: TRBV12-3/TRBV12-4
clone_size: once
d_call: .
cdr3_aa: CASSPTGGTVNTEAFF
cdr3_nt: TGTGCCAGCAGTCCGACGGGGGGGACGGTGAACACTGAAGCTTTCTTT